This is a list of T cell receptor beta chains from one sample in a study of T cell responses to AZD1222 COVID-19 vaccine. The protocol was immunoSEQ multiplex PCR, while the TCRdb copy is restricted to in-frame clones and leaves out a portion. The sample records about 110,000 clones, 70% to 90% being singletons. This material consisted of peripheral blood, taken on day 0 of AZD1222 vaccination. Receptors were obtained from an adult in good health. The conserved cysteine and the conserved F or W are not part of the CDR3 here.

J,V,CDR3
TRBJ2-7,TRBV14,ASSQDRVSYEQY
TRBJ1-2,TRBV5-6,ASRPQTRETNYGYT
TRBJ1-6,TRBV2,ASIRTQGSYNSPLH
TRBJ2-5,TRBV7-2,ASSLGRETQY
TRBJ2-1,TRBV7-2,ASRQTGLNEQF
TRBJ1-6,TRBV7-2,ASSLREVGSPLH
TRBJ2-7,TRBV5-6,ASSRRAGGSYEQY
TRBJ2-2,TRBV29-1,SVSLAGVTGELF
TRBJ2-2,TRBV5-6,ASSLTGLGTGELF
TRBJ2-2,TRBV5-3,ARSPGLAGDPRTNTGELF
TRBJ2-1,TRBV5-1,ASSLGGASSYNEQF
TRBJ2-3,TRBV6-5,ATRDTNTDTQY
TRBJ1-3,TRBV19,ASSILQGSGNTIY
TRBJ2-7,TRBV7-9,ASSFEAPGANEQY
TRBJ1-1,TRBV7-2,ASSLYTGSTEAF
TRBJ2-3,TRBV7-2,ASRITQGVGTDTQY
TRBJ1-1,TRBV28,AIVPPRGVNTEAF
TRBJ1-3,TRBV28,ASSSDTGSGNTIY
TRBJ2-7,TRBV11-2,ASSYQGYEQY
TRBJ2-7,TRBV28,ASTSNRNSYEQY
TRBJ2-3,TRBV5-5,ASSLDLPPGASTDTQY
TRBJ2-1,TRBV10-3,AISPRTSGTNEQF
TRBJ1-1,TRBV7-3,ASSPDRRSAEAF
TRBJ2-3,TRBV7-9,ASSFLADTQY
TRBJ1-5,TRBV5-1,ASSLGGANQPQH
TRBJ2-2,TRBV4-3,ASSHGLAGAGELF
TRBJ2-3,TRBV5-1,ASRVVGTSTDTQY
TRBJ1-4,TRBV12-3/TRBV12-4,ASSLVQGGKLF
TRBJ2-3,TRBV6-5,ASSYSAGRNTDTQY
TRBJ1-1,TRBV12-3/TRBV12-4,ASSLYRVEAF
TRBJ2-2,TRBV11-3,ASSLDPGNTGELF
TRBJ2-1,TRBV9,ASSLSGGTHNEQF
TRBJ1-1,TRBV5-4,ASSLEGVGQGAEAF
TRBJ2-1,TRBV5-4,ASSPGALAGVGEQF
TRBJ2-1,TRBV5-1,ASSPSLAGGGGEQF
TRBJ1-2,TRBV30,AWSVTGAAGYT
TRBJ2-3,TRBV5-1,ASSSGQGVPRASTDTQY
TRBJ1-3,TRBV10-3,AISRGSPGNTIY